These T cell receptor beta chains were read from a single sample in a study of early T cells in non-severe SARS-CoV-2 infection. TCRdb used MiXCR to reprocess the 5' RACE reads, holding one entry per CDR3 protein. The table shows 60,000 or so distinct CDR3 sequences, with roughly 9% occurring only once. Sample: whole blood, taken at baseline. The receptors shown here come from an adult who was a healthcare worker with PCR-confirmed SARS-CoV-2 infection or an uninfected control (not recorded which). Both conserved end residues are part of each CDR3. The D gene is left open where the match is weak. The size of a clone is reported for some rows only, either as once, few or many, or as a class for expanded clones.

abundance: -
j_gene: TRBJ2-6
d_gene: -
v_gene: TRBV11-2
CDR3aa: CASSLEIVQTPFYSGANVLTF
CDR3nt: TGTGCCAGCAGCTTAGAGATCGTCCAGACACCGTTCTACTCTGGGGCCAACGTCCTGACTTTC

abundance: few
j_gene: TRBJ1-5
d_gene: TRBD1
v_gene: TRBV19
CDR3aa: CASTRTGASNQPQHF
CDR3nt: TGTGCCAGTACCCGGACAGGGGCAAGCAATCAGCCCCAGCATTTT

abundance: -
j_gene: TRBJ2-7
d_gene: TRBD1
v_gene: TRBV6-5
CDR3aa: CASKGTGSNEQYF
CDR3nt: TGTGCCAGCAAAGGGACAGGGAGCAACGAGCAGTACTTC

abundance: many
j_gene: TRBJ1-4
d_gene: -
v_gene: TRBV4-1
CDR3aa: CASSPGGDEKLFF
CDR3nt: TGCGCCAGCAGCCCCGGGGGAGATGAAAAACTGTTTTTT

abundance: few
j_gene: TRBJ1-4
d_gene: -
v_gene: TRBV27
CDR3aa: CASSLKAAREKLFF
CDR3nt: TGTGCCAGCAGTTTAAAGGCGGCTCGTGAAAAACTGTTTTTT

abundance: -
j_gene: TRBJ2-1
d_gene: -
v_gene: TRBV20-1
CDR3aa: CSATPPGAFPYNEQFF
CDR3nt: TGCAGTGCTACGCCGCCCGGGGCCTTCCCCTACAATGAGCAGTTCTTC

abundance: few
j_gene: TRBJ2-2
d_gene: TRBD1
v_gene: TRBV12-3/TRBV12-4
CDR3aa: CASSSTGVQNTGELFF
CDR3nt: TGTGCCAGCAGTTCCACAGGGGTGCAGAACACCGGGGAGCTGTTTTTT

abundance: -
j_gene: TRBJ1-4
d_gene: -
v_gene: TRBV30
CDR3aa: CAWKPSSEKLFF
CDR3nt: TGTGCCTGGAAACCATCGAGTGAAAAACTGTTTTTT

abundance: -
j_gene: TRBJ2-7
d_gene: -
v_gene: TRBV6-5
CDR3aa: CASSYSPSYEQYF
CDR3nt: TGTGCCAGCAGTTACTCCCCTAGTTACGAGCAGTACTTC

abundance: many
j_gene: TRBJ2-2
d_gene: -
v_gene: TRBV12-3/TRBV12-4
CDR3aa: CASSQGTGELFF
CDR3nt: TGTGCCAGCAGTCAGGGGACAGGGGAGCTGTTTTTT

abundance: many
j_gene: TRBJ2-1
d_gene: TRBD2
v_gene: TRBV6-4
CDR3aa: CASSGGAHNEQFF
CDR3nt: TGTGCCAGCAGCGGGGGGGCTCACAATGAGCAGTTCTTC